Listed below are T cell receptor beta chains from one sample, sequenced in a study of blood T cells in healthy people across ages. Via MiXCR, TCRdb re-called the 5' RACE reads, giving one row per CDR3 protein. The table includes about 780,000 distinct CDR3 sequences, about a quarter detected once. The same sample was also used in a study of T cells of mothers and their children.

Material: blood. The source is a boy aged 5-17 years in good health. Both conserved end residues are part of each CDR3. A D gene is named only where the DNA matches it firmly. Part of the rows lack a size; the others show once, few, many or a class for expanded clones.

V: TRBV7-6; J: TRBJ2-7; D: TRBD1; size: NA; DNA: TGTGCCAGCAGCTTAGAGGGGGACAGGGGGAATTACGAGCAGTACTTC; CDR3: CASSLEGDRGNYEQYF
V: TRBV12-3/TRBV12-4; J: TRBJ2-1; D: NA; size: NA; DNA: TGTGCCAGCAGTTTAGAGGCGGACGATGAGCAGTTCTTC; CDR3: CASSLEADDEQFF
V: TRBV2; J: TRBJ2-7; D: NA; size: NA; DNA: TGTGCCAGCAGTGGGAAGGCCGCTACTCCTTACGAGCAGTACTTC; CDR3: CASSGKAATPYEQYF
V: TRBV5-1; J: TRBJ2-1; D: NA; size: NA; DNA: TGCGCCAGCAGCTTGGCCCCCAGGTTTGCCTACAATGAGCAGTTCTTC; CDR3: CASSLAPRFAYNEQFF
V: TRBV5-1; J: TRBJ2-2; D: NA; size: NA; DNA: TGCGCCAGCAGCCCTCAAGGTCCTTCGGCCGGGGAGCTGTTTTTT; CDR3: CASSPQGPSAGELFF
V: TRBV20-1; J: TRBJ2-4; D: NA; size: NA; DNA: TGCAGTGCAGAAGGCCCCCTGGGGAAGAACATTCAGTACTTC; CDR3: CSAEGPLGKNIQYF
V: TRBV7-6; J: TRBJ2-3; D: NA; size: once; DNA: TGTGCCAGCAGCTCAAGGGGGGAGACTAGCACAGATACGCAGTATTTT; CDR3: CASSSRGETSTDTQYF
V: TRBV5-1; J: TRBJ2-7; D: NA; size: NA; DNA: TGCGCCAGCAGCTTGGCCCAAACCGGGACATTCTACGAGCAGTACTTC; CDR3: CASSLAQTGTFYEQYF
V: TRBV5-1; J: TRBJ2-2; D: NA; size: few; DNA: TGCGCCAGCAGCCCCCCATGGGCAGGGGTGAACACCGGGGAGCTGTTTTTT; CDR3: CASSPPWAGVNTGELFF
V: TRBV24-1; J: TRBJ2-3; D: TRBD2; size: many; DNA: TGTGCCACCCGACCGGGACTAGCAAGTGATACGCAGTATTTT; CDR3: CATRPGLASDTQYF
V: TRBV7-3; J: TRBJ2-1; D: NA; size: few; DNA: TGTGCCAGCAGCTTAACGAGGGTAGCTTCATACAATGAGCAGTTCTTC; CDR3: CASSLTRVASYNEQFF
V: TRBV7-9; J: TRBJ1-4; D: NA; size: NA; DNA: TGTGCCAGCAGCTTGTCCGGGACGGTGAATGAAAAACTGTTTTTT; CDR3: CASSLSGTVNEKLFF
V: TRBV5-1; J: TRBJ2-3; D: TRBD2; size: NA; DNA: TGCGTCAGCAGCTTGGGACTAGCGGGGACCGATACGCAGTATTTT; CDR3: CVSSLGLAGTDTQYF
V: TRBV30; J: TRBJ2-1; D: NA; size: few; DNA: TGTGCCTGGATACCCCGTATGAGGTCCTACAATGAGCAGTTCTTC; CDR3: CAWIPRMRSYNEQFF
V: TRBV12-3/TRBV12-4; J: TRBJ1-6; D: TRBD1; size: few; DNA: TGTGCCAGCGCCCAGGGGGGCTCTCCCTTCCTTACCCTCCACTTT; CDR3: CASAQGGSPFLTLHF
V: TRBV19; J: TRBJ1-1; D: NA; size: NA; DNA: TGTGCCAGTAGTATGGGGAGACCTATGAACACTGAAGCTTTCTTT; CDR3: CASSMGRPMNTEAFF
V: TRBV29-1; J: TRBJ1-5; D: TRBD1; size: NA; DNA: TGCAGCGTGGCCGACAGGGGCGATCAGCCCCAGCATTTT; CDR3: CSVADRGDQPQHF
V: TRBV5-5; J: TRBJ2-5; D: NA; size: many; DNA: TGTGCCAGCAGCTTGCTCCCAAGGGGGGCCGTGGAGACCCAGTACTTC; CDR3: CASSLLPRGAVETQYF
V: TRBV28; J: TRBJ2-5; D: NA; size: NA; DNA: TGTGCCAGCAGTTATAACAGGGAAGGAGAGACCCAGTACTTC; CDR3: CASSYNREGETQYF
V: TRBV3-1; J: TRBJ1-4; D: NA; size: NA; DNA: TGTGCCAGCAGCCAAGATGCGACGGAACAACTGTTTTTT; CDR3: CASSQDATEQLFF
V: TRBV29-1; J: TRBJ2-5; D: NA; size: NA; DNA: TGCAGCGTTGAGGAGGGAGAAGAGACCCAGTACTTC; CDR3: CSVEEGEETQYF
V: TRBV18; J: TRBJ1-1; D: NA; size: NA; DNA: TGTGCCAGCTCACGGGAGGGAGTAAGGACTGAAGCTTTCTTT; CDR3: CASSREGVRTEAFF
V: TRBV7-9; J: TRBJ1-4; D: NA; size: NA; DNA: TGTGCCAGCAGCTTAGGTGGCCGAGGGACTGAAAAACTGTTTTTT; CDR3: CASSLGGRGTEKLFF
V: TRBV6-5; J: TRBJ1-2; D: NA; size: NA; DNA: TGTGCCAGCAGTTACTCCCGGGGACAAGGCTACACCTTC; CDR3: CASSYSRGQGYTF
V: TRBV7-9; J: TRBJ1-1; D: NA; size: NA; DNA: TGTGCCAGCAGCATTCCGGGACAGAACACTGAAGCTTTCTTT; CDR3: CASSIPGQNTEAFF
V: TRBV20-1; J: TRBJ1-1; D: NA; size: few; DNA: TGCAGTGCTAGGTTAGGGTCGGACACTGAAGCTTTCTTT; CDR3: CSARLGSDTEAFF
V: TRBV5-1; J: TRBJ2-5; D: TRBD2; size: NA; DNA: TGCGCCAGCAGCTTTGAGGTAGCGGGGCCCCAAGAGACCCAGTACTTC; CDR3: CASSFEVAGPQETQYF
V: TRBV28; J: TRBJ2-7; D: TRBD1; size: NA; DNA: TGTGCCAGCAGGACAGGGTTCTCCTACGAGCAGTACTTC; CDR3: CASRTGFSYEQYF
V: TRBV2; J: TRBJ2-2; D: TRBD2; size: few; DNA: TGTGCCAGCTCGGGACTAGCAGCTGACACCGGGGAGCTGTTTTTT; CDR3: CASSGLAADTGELFF
V: TRBV27; J: TRBJ2-3; D: NA; size: NA; DNA: TGTGCCAGCAGTTACCCCTCCCGGGGAGGCACAGATACGCAGTATTTT; CDR3: CASSYPSRGGTDTQYF
V: TRBV6-5; J: TRBJ2-7; D: NA; size: few; DNA: TGTGCCAGCAGTTCGCAATTGCAGACCTCCTACGAGCAGTACTTC; CDR3: CASSSQLQTSYEQYF
V: TRBV11-3; J: TRBJ2-2; D: NA; size: NA; DNA: TGTGCCAGCAGCTTAGATGGGGCTCAGAACACCGGGGAGCTGTTTTTT; CDR3: CASSLDGAQNTGELFF
V: TRBV28; J: TRBJ2-1; D: NA; size: few; DNA: TGTGCCAGCAGTCCCTTTCAGGGACCGCGCTACAATGAGCAGTTCTTC; CDR3: CASSPFQGPRYNEQFF
V: TRBV29-1; J: TRBJ2-1; D: NA; size: NA; DNA: TGCAGCGTTGTGCGGAAGATGAGCTCCTACAATGAGCAGTTCTTC; CDR3: CSVVRKMSSYNEQFF
V: TRBV29-1; J: TRBJ2-1; D: TRBD1; size: few; DNA: TGCAGCGGCGGACCCGGGACAGGGTCCAACAATGAGCAGTTCTTC; CDR3: CSGGPGTGSNNEQFF
V: TRBV5-1; J: TRBJ2-2; D: NA; size: few; DNA: TGCGCCAGCAGCTTGGTTCTCAGGGCGGTCACCGGGGAGCTGTTTTTT; CDR3: CASSLVLRAVTGELFF
V: TRBV29-1; J: TRBJ1-2; D: TRBD1; size: NA; DNA: TGCAGCGCGGGACAGGAATATGGCTACACCTTC; CDR3: CSAGQEYGYTF
V: TRBV7-4; J: TRBJ2-5; D: NA; size: NA; DNA: TGTGCCAGCAGCCTAGAAGGACTACTCCAAGAGACCCAGTACTTC; CDR3: CASSLEGLLQETQYF
V: TRBV6-4; J: TRBJ2-7; D: NA; size: NA; DNA: TGTGCCAGGAACCGGGCCGAAAGTCCCTACGAGCAGTACTTC; CDR3: CARNRAESPYEQYF
V: TRBV29-1; J: TRBJ2-7; D: NA; size: NA; DNA: TGCAGCGTTGAAGTACCTAGCAGCTACGAGCAGCACTTC; CDR3: CSVEVPSSYEQHF
V: TRBV4-1; J: TRBJ2-3; D: NA; size: few; DNA: TGCGCCAGCAGCCAAACTATGGCAGATACGCAGTATTTT; CDR3: CASSQTMADTQYF
V: TRBV6-6; J: TRBJ2-5; D: TRBD1; size: NA; DNA: TGTGCCAGCAGTCAGGACAGGGGAAACGGGCAGTACTTC; CDR3: CASSQDRGNGQYF
V: TRBV27; J: TRBJ1-2; D: NA; size: few; DNA: TGTGCCAGCAGTTTAGGGCGGGGATCCCCCTCTTATGGCTACACCTTC; CDR3: CASSLGRGSPSYGYTF
V: TRBV6-1; J: TRBJ2-7; D: TRBD2; size: few; DNA: TGTGCCAGCAGTGCCAGACTAGCGGGGGTAGACGAGCAGTACTTC; CDR3: CASSARLAGVDEQYF
V: TRBV10-2; J: TRBJ1-2; D: NA; size: few; DNA: TGCGCCAGCGGAGGAGCGGGGGAATCTTATGGCTACACCTTC; CDR3: CASGGAGESYGYTF